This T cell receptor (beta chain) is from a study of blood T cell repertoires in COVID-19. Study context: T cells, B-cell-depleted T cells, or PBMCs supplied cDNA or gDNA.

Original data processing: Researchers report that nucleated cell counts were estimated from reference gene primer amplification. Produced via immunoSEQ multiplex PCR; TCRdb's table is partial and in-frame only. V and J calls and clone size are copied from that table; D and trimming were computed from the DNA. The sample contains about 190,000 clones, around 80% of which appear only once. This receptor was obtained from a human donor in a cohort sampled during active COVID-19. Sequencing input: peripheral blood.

In DNA, the CDR3 is TGTGCCAGCAGTCTGGACAGGGCGAGGACCGGGGAGCTGTTTTTT. It yields the protein CASSLDRARTGELFF. V and J are TRBV6-4 and TRBJ2-2; 8 nucleotides match TRBD1. Trimming took 5 bases from V and 5 from J; bases not matched to a gene: 7. CDR1 and CDR2 (germline): MRHNA, SNTAGT. The CDR3 is made up of 15 amino acids.